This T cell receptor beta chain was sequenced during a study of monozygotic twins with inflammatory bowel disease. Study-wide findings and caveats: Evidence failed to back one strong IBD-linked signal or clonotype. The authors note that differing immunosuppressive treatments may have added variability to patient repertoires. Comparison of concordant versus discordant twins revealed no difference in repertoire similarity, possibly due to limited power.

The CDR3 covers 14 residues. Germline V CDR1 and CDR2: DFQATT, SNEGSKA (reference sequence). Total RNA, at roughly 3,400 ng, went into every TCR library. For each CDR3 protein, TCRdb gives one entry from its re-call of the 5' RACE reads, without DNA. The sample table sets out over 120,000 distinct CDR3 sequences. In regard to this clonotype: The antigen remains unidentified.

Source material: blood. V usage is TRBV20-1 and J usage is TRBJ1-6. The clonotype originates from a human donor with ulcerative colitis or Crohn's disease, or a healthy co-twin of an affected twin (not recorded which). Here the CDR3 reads CSARGSLYNSPLHF.